These T cell receptor beta chains were read from a single sample in a study of CD8 T cells in ankylosing spondylitis. One entry per CDR3 protein results from TCRdb running MiXCR on the 5' RACE reads. The sample contains more than 110,000 distinct CDR3 sequences, approximately 8.4% of which appear only once. The sample comprised synovial fluid, either unsorted or a sorted T cell fraction (not recorded which). Every receptor here comes from a male donor with ankylosing spondylitis. CDR3s include the opening cysteine and the closing phenylalanine or tryptophan. Fields, in order: clone size, V gene, J gene, D gene, CDR3 DNA, CDR3 protein. A D gene is named only where the DNA matches it firmly. Expanded clones get a size class; other rows say once, few or many, or leave the size out.

>-|TRBV7-2|TRBJ2-6|-
TGTGCCAGCAGCCCGGACCGTTTCTCTGGGGCCAACGTCCTGACTTTC
CASSPDRFSGANVLTF
>-|TRBV4-3|TRBJ1-4|-
TGCGCCAGCAGCCAATATTTGGGGACTAATGAAAAACTGTTTTTT
CASSQYLGTNEKLFF
>-|TRBV7-2|TRBJ2-1|-
TGTGCCAGCGCCTCCACCGAGAGCTCCTACAATGAGCAGTTCTTC
CASASTESSYNEQFF
>many|TRBV20-1|TRBJ1-1|-
TGCAGCACATTGGAGGCTTCTTCGGTAGCTTTCTTT
CSTLEASSVAFF
>many|TRBV12-3/TRBV12-4|TRBJ2-5|TRBD1
TGTGCCAGCAGTGCGGGACAGGTGGAGACCCAGTACTTC
CASSAGQVETQYF
>-|TRBV5-6|TRBJ2-2|-
TGTGCCAGCAGCCGACTTTTGGGAGTGGAGCTGTTTTTT
CASSRLLGVELFF
>-|TRBV28|TRBJ1-5|TRBD1
TGTGCCAGCAGTTTTGGACAGGGGGGAAATCAGCCCCAGCATTTT
CASSFGQGGNQPQHF
>few|TRBV7-2|TRBJ2-1|-
TGTGCCAGCAGCTTAAATCAGCAGGCGGCGCAGTTCTTC
CASSLNQQAAQFF
>many|TRBV18|TRBJ2-3|-
TGTGCCAGCTCACCACAGACAGATACGCAGTATTTT
CASSPQTDTQYF
>-|TRBV7-2|TRBJ2-2|TRBD2
TGTGCCAGCAGCTTGACTAGCGGGAGGGACACCGGGGAGCTGTTTTTT
CASSLTSGRDTGELFF
>many|TRBV3-1|TRBJ1-1|-
TGTGCCAGCAGCGACTGGTCAAGGAACACTGAAGCTTTCTTT
CASSDWSRNTEAFF
>-|TRBV28|TRBJ2-1|-
TGTGCCAGCACCCCTTATTCCTACAATGAGCAGTTCTTC
CASTPYSYNEQFF
>many|TRBV20-1|TRBJ2-1|TRBD1
TGCAGTGCTTTGACACAGGGGCAAGTATTCAATGAGCAGTTCTTC
CSALTQGQVFNEQFF
>many|TRBV15|TRBJ1-2|TRBD1
TGTGCCACCAGCAGACGGACAGGGGGGGAAGGCTACACCTTC
CATSRRTGGEGYTF
>many|TRBV5-1|TRBJ1-1|-
TGCGCCAGCAGCTCCCGGGGTTTGAACACTGAAGCTTTCTTT
CASSSRGLNTEAFF
>-|TRBV5-5|TRBJ2-4|-
TGTGCCAGCAGCTTGAGAATCGGCCTAAACATTCAGTACTTC
CASSLRIGLNIQYF
>many|TRBV7-2|TRBJ2-7|-
TGTGCCAGCAGCATAACGCAGGGGAGCTCCTACGAGCAGTACTTC
CASSITQGSSYEQYF
>many|TRBV20-1|TRBJ1-6|-
TGCAGTGCTAGCGCGCTGATAAATTCACCCCTCCACTTT
CSASALINSPLHF
>many|TRBV5-1|TRBJ1-5|TRBD1
TGCGCCAGCAGCCCGTCCGGGACAGGGAGGAATCAGCCCCAGCATTTT
CASSPSGTGRNQPQHF
>many|TRBV15|TRBJ1-2|-
TGTGCCACCACCACCGGACCCGGTAGCTATGGCTACACCTTC
CATTTGPGSYGYTF
>few|TRBV12-3/TRBV12-4|TRBJ2-1|TRBD2
TGTGCCAGCAGTTACCTAGCGGGTTACAATGAGCAGTTCTTC
CASSYLAGYNEQFF
>-|TRBV20-1|TRBJ1-5|-
TGCAGTGCTAGATCCCCGGGACGTGCGGAGCCCCAGCATTTT
CSARSPGRAEPQHF
>many|TRBV10-3|TRBJ1-6|TRBD1
TGTGCCATCAGCTCAACACCGGGACAGGGGAATAATTCACCCCTCCACTTT
CAISSTPGQGNNSPLHF
>few|TRBV20-1|TRBJ1-5|-
TGCAGTGCTAGCGCTTTGACTTTAGGGGATCAGCCCCAGCATTTT
CSASALTLGDQPQHF
>-|TRBV14|TRBJ1-2|-
TGTGCCAGCAGCCAACCGGGACAATATGGCTATGGCTACACCTTC
CASSQPGQYGYGYTF
>-|TRBV20-1|TRBJ1-4|-
TGCAGTGCAAAAACGTTCTGGGGATTCGAGGAAAAACTGTTTTTT
CSAKTFWGFEEKLFF
>many|TRBV2|TRBJ2-7|-
TGTGCCAGCAGTGGGAGCTACGAGCAGTACTTC
CASSGSYEQYF
>many|TRBV3-1|TRBJ1-5|-
TGTGCCAGCAGCCATTCGGGCCGCGGGCAGCCCCAGCATTTT
CASSHSGRGQPQHF
>many|TRBV27|TRBJ2-7|-
TGTGCCAGCAGTTCCTTAGCCGGGAGAAGGTCCTACGAGCAGTACTTC
CASSSLAGRRSYEQYF
>-|TRBV6-5|TRBJ2-5|-
TGTGCCAGCAGTTACTCGGGCAGCAAAGAGACCCAGTACTTC
CASSYSGSKETQYF
>few|TRBV4-1|TRBJ1-1|-
TGCGCCAGCAGCCAAGCCAGATGGAACACTGAAGCTTTCTTT
CASSQARWNTEAFF
>many|TRBV18|TRBJ2-7|TRBD1
TGTGCCAGCTCACCATGGACAGGGCTCGAGCAGTACTTC
CASSPWTGLEQYF
>-|TRBV7-2|TRBJ1-1|-
TGTGCCAGCAGCTTAGCAGCGACCGTAGGTACTGAAGCTTTCTTT
CASSLAATVGTEAFF
>-|TRBV29-1|TRBJ1-2|-
TGCAGCGTTGCCCGGGGCTATGGCTACACCTTC
CSVARGYGYTF
>many|TRBV20-1|TRBJ2-4|-
TGCAGTGCTAGAGTCGCCGACGCCAAAAACATTCAGTACTTC
CSARVADAKNIQYF
>-|TRBV5-1|TRBJ1-6|-
TGCGCCAGCAGCTCCTCCGGGCCCAATTCACCCCTCCACTTT
CASSSSGPNSPLHF
>-|TRBV29-1|TRBJ2-6|TRBD1
TGCAGCGTCTCACAGGGGGGAGACTCTGGGGCCAACGTCCTGACTTTC
CSVSQGGDSGANVLTF
>many|TRBV20-1|TRBJ2-1|TRBD2
TGCAGTGCTGGTACTAGCGGGATCACCAATGAGCAGTTCTTC
CSAGTSGITNEQFF
>many|TRBV25-1|TRBJ1-1|-
TGTGCCAGCAGTGATCTCGGGAAGGGGAGTAACACTGAAGCTTTCTTT
CASSDLGKGSNTEAFF
>-|TRBV3-1|TRBJ2-1|-
TGTGCCAGCAGCCAAGCCTCCGCCCTCAATGAGCAGTTCTTC
CASSQASALNEQFF
>-|TRBV7-3|TRBJ2-2|-
TGTGCCAGCAGTTCCAGGGACGCCGGGGAGCTGTTTTTT
CASSSRDAGELFF
>many|TRBV7-2|TRBJ1-2|TRBD1
TGTGCCAGCAGCCGGGGACAGGGAAATGGCTATGGCTACACCTTC
CASSRGQGNGYGYTF
>-|TRBV15|TRBJ2-5|TRBD2
TGTGCCACCAGGAGAGGGACTAGCGGGAGTGAGACCCAGTACTTC
CATRRGTSGSETQYF
>many|TRBV6-5|TRBJ1-2|-
TGTGCCACCGGGAGGGGATATGGCTACACCTTC
CATGRGYGYTF
>-|TRBV5-1|TRBJ2-7|-
TGCGCCAGCAGCCCCCCCACGGTCGGAGTCTACGAGCAGTACTTC
CASSPPTVGVYEQYF
>many|TRBV11-2|TRBJ2-5|-
TGTGCCAGCAGCTCGGACCACTACCAAGAGACCCAGTACTTC
CASSSDHYQETQYF
>many|TRBV7-2|TRBJ2-1|TRBD2
TGTGCCAGCAGCTTAGTGGGACTAGACTACAATGAGCAGTTCTTC
CASSLVGLDYNEQFF
>many|TRBV9|TRBJ1-1|-
TGTGCCAGCACCCCCGGGTGGTCCCAGAACACTGAAGCTTTCTTT
CASTPGWSQNTEAFF
>many|TRBV5-6|TRBJ2-1|-
TGTGCCAGCAGGCAACCCTCTACTCAGGGGCAGTTCTTC
CASRQPSTQGQFF
>many|TRBV27|TRBJ1-1|-
TGTGCCAGCAGGGAGGGTGGGACCTTGAACACTGAAGCTTTCTTT
CASREGGTLNTEAFF
>many|TRBV9|TRBJ1-6|TRBD1
TGTGCCAGCAGCGCGCCTCGGACAGGAAGGTATAATTCACCCCTCCACTTT
CASSAPRTGRYNSPLHF
>-|TRBV7-6|TRBJ2-5|-
TGTGCCAGCAGCCCCTCAACAGGGCTAAGAGAGACCCAGTACTTC
CASSPSTGLRETQYF
>-|TRBV7-9|TRBJ2-5|-
TGTGCCAGCAGCCCCGGCTCCCTTGCATTTTTGGAGACCCAGTACTTC
CASSPGSLAFLETQYF
>-|TRBV20-1|TRBJ2-1|-
TGCAGTGCTCTTATCCCACCGGGACACCGAAACTCCTACAATGAGCAGTTCTTC
CSALIPPGHRNSYNEQFF
>many|TRBV2|TRBJ2-7|TRBD1
TGTGCCAGCAGTGTTGACAGGGATTACGAGCAGTACTTC
CASSVDRDYEQYF
>many|TRBV20-1|TRBJ1-5|TRBD1
TGCAGTGCTAGACCCCCAACAGGGGATCAGCCCCAGCATTTT
CSARPPTGDQPQHF
>few|TRBV5-1|TRBJ2-1|-
TGCGCCAGCAGCCCGTCTGCGGGGAGCTCCTACAATGAGCAGTTCTTC
CASSPSAGSSYNEQFF